This T cell receptor (beta chain) was identified during a study of cytomegalovirus exposure and HLA in healthy donors. Study-wide results and limits: According to a subsequent analysis, TCR clusters from the first cohort were inclined to appear together in the roughly 120 validation repertoires.

In the case of this clone: The antigen is undetermined.

Assay used: immunoSEQ multiplex PCR; TCRdb lists only in-frame clones, some missing. This table has 150,000 to 170,000 clones, 86% appearing once. This CDR3 spans 16 amino acids. Germline loops: CDR1 MNHEY, CDR2 SMNVEV (reference sequence). V shed 5 bases and J shed 2 bases, with 16 bases lying between them. The clonotype originates from a human donor in good health. Sequences were obtained from PBMCs. The chain has TRBV27 and TRBJ2-1, with D possibly being TRBD2 (5 bases). The CDR3 DNA follows: TGTGCCAGCAGTGATCTAGGCGGGCGCACCTACAATGAGCAGTTCTTC. It specifies CASSDLGGRTYNEQFF.